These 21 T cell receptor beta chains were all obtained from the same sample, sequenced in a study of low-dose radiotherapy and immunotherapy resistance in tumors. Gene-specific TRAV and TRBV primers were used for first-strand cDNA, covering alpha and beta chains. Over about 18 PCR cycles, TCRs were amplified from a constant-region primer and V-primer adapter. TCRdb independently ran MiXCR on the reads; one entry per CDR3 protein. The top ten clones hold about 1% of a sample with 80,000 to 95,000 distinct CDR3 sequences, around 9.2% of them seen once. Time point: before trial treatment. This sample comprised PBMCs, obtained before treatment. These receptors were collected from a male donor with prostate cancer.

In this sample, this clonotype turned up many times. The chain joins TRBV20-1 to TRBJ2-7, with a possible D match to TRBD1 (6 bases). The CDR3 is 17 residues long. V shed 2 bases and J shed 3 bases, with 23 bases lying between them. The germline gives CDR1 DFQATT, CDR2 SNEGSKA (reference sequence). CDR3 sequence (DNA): TGCAGTGCTAGACCAGGTGCAGAACAGGGTTTTTTCTACGAGCAGTACTTC. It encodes CSARPGAEQGFFYEQYF.

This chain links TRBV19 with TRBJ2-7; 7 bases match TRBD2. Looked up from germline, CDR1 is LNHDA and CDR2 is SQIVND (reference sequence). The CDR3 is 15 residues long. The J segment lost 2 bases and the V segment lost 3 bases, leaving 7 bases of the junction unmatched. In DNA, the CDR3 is TGTGCCAGTAGTATTAGGGCTAGCGGAGCCTACGAGCAGTACTTC. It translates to CASSIRASGAYEQYF.

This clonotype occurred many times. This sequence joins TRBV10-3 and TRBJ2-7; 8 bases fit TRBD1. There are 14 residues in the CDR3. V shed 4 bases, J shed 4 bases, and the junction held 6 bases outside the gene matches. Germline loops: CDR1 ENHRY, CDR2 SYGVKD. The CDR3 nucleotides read TGTGCCATCAGTGTTGGCCAGGGGGCTTACGAGCAGTACTTC. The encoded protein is CAISVGQGAYEQYF.

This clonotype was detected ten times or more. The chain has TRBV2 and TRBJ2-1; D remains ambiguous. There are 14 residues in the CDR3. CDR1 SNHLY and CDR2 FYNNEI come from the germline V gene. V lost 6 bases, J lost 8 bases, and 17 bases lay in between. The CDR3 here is CASSDPRLDYEQFF. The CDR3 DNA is TGTGCCAGCAGCGACCCACGCCTTGATTATGAGCAGTTCTTC.

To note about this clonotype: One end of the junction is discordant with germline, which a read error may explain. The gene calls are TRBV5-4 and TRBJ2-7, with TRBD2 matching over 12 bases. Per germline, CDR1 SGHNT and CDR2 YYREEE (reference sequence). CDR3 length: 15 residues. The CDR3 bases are TGTGCCAGCAGCTTGCAGACTAGCGGGAGTGACGAGCGGTACTTC. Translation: CASSLQTSGSDERYF. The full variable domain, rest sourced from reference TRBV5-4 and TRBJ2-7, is ETGVTQSPTHLIKTRGQQVTLRCSSQSGHNTVSWYQQALGQGPQFIFQYYREEENGRGNFPPRFSGLQFPNYSSELNVNALELDDSALYLCASSLQTSGSDERYFGPGTRLTVT.

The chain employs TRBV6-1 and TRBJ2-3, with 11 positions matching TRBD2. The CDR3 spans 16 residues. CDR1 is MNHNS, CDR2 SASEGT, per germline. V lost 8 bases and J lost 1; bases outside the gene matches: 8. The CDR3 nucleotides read TGTGCCAGCGGGCTAGCGGGGGGCCTTGGCACAGATACGCAGTATTTT. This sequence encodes CASGLAGGLGTDTQYF.

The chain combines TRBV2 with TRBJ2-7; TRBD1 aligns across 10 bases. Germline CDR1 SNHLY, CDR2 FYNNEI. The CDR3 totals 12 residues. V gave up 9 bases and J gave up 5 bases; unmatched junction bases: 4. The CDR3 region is CARGQGLHEQYF. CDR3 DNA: TGTGCCAGGGGACAGGGGCTTCACGAGCAGTACTTC.

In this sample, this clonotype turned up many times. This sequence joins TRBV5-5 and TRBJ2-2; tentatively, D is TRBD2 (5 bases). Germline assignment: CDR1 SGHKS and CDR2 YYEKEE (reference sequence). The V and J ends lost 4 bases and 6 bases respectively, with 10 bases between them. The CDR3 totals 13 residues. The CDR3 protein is CASSREAAGELFF. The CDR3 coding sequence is TGTGCCAGCAGCCGAGAAGCGGCCGGGGAGCTGTTTTTT. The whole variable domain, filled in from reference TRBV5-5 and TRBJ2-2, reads DAGVTQSPTHLIKTRGQQVTLRCSPISGHKSVSWYQQVLGQGPQFIFQYYEKEERGRGNFPDRFSARQFPNYSSELNVNALLLGDSALYLCASSREAAGELFFGEGSRLTVL.

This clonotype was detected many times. For the CDR3, the DNA is TGTGCCACCAGCCTCACGTCTTCAACTAATGAAAAACTGTTTTTT. Amino acid sequence: CATSLTSSTNEKLFF. V gene TRBV15 combines with J gene TRBJ1-4; D gene unclear. The CDR3 is 15 amino acids. Trimming stripped 5 bases from V and 0 bases from J, with 10 bases between. The V gene's germline CDR1 is LNHNV and CDR2 YYDKDF (reference sequence).

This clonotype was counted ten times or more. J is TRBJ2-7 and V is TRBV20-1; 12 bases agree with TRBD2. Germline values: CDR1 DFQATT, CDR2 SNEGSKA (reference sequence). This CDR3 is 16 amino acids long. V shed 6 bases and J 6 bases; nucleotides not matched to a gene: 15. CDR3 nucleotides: TGCAGTGCCCCATCGGTACCCGGACTAGCGGGACTCGAGCAGTACTTC. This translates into CSAPSVPGLAGLEQYF.

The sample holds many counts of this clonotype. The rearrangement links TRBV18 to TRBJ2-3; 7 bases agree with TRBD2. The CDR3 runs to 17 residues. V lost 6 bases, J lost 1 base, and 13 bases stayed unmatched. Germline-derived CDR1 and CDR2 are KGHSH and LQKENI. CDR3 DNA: TGTGCCAGCTCCGAGATGGGCGGGAGTAGCGGCACAGATACGCAGTATTTT. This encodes CASSEMGGSSGTDTQYF.

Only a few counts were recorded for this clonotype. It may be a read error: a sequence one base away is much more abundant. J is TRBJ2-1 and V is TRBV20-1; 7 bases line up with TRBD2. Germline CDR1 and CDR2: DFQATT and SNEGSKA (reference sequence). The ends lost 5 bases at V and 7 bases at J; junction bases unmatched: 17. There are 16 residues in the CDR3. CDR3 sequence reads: CSAASVGLTGVNEQFF. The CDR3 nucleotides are TGCAGTGCTGCCTCAGTGGGACTAACGGGAGTAAATGAGCAGTTCTTC.

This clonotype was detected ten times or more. The CDR3 region has the DNA TGTGCCAGCAGCTTATTCCGACTAGCGGGAGACAATGAGCAGTTCTTC. This gives the protein CASSLFRLAGDNEQFF. The chain joins TRBV7-6 to TRBJ2-1, with 12 bases identical to TRBD2. The junction had 4 bases not matched to a gene; V was cut back by 2 bases and J by 5 bases. From germline, CDR1 is SGHVS and CDR2 FNYEAQ. The CDR3 has 16 residues.

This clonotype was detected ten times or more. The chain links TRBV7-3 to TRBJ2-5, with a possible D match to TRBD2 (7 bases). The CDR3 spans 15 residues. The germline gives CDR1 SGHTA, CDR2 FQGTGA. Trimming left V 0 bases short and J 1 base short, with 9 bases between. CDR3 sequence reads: CASSLTGGPQETQYF. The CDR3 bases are TGTGCCAGCAGCTTAACCGGGGGGCCCCAAGAGACCCAGTACTTC.

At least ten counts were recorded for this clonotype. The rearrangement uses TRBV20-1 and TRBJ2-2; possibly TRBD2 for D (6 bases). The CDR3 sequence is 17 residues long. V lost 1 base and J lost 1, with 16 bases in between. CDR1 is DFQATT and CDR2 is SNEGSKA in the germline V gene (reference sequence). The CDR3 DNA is TGCAGTGCTAGAGCGTGGGACTCTAGGGGGAACACCGGGGAGCTGTTTTTT. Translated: CSARAWDSRGNTGELFF.

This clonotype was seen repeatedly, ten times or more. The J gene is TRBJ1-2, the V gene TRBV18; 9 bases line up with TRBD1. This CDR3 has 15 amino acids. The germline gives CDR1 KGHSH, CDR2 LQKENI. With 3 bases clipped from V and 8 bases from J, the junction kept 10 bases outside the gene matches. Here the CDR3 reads CASSPPNRGPGGYTF. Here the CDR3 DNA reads TGTGCCAGCTCACCGCCTAACAGGGGGCCGGGAGGCTACACCTTC.

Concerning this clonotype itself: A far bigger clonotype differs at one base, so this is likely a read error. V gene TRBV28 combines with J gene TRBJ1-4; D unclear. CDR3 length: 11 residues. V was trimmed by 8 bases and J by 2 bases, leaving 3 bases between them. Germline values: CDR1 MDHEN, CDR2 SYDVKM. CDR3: CASLTNEKLFF. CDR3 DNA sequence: TGTGCCAGCCTGACTAATGAAAAACTGTTTTTT. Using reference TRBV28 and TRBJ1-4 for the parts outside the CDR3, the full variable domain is DVKVTQSSRYLVKRTGEKVFLECVQDMDHENMFWYRQDPGLGLRLIYFSYDVKMKEKGDIPEGYSVSREKKERFSLILESASTNQTSMYLCASLTNEKLFFGSGTQLSVL.

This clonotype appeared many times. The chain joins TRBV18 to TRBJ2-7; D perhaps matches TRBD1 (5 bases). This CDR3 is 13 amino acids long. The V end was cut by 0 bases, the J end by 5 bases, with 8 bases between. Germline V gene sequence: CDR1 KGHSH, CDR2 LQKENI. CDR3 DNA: TGTGCCAGCTCACCACCGAGCAGGGACGAGCAGTACTTC. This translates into CASSPPSRDEQYF.

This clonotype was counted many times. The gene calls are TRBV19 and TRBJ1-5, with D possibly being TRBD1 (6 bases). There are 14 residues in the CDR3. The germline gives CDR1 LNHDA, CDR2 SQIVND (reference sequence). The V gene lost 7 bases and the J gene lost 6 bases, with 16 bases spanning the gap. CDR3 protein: CASTNQGSGQPQHF. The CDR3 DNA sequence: TGTGCCAGTACGAATCAGGGGTCGGGTCAGCCCCAGCATTTT. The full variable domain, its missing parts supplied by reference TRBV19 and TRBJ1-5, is DGGITQSPKYLFRKEGQNVTLSCEQNLNHDAMYWYRQDPGQGLRLIYYSQIVNDFQKGDIAEGYSVSREKKESFPLTVTSAQKNPTAFYLCASTNQGSGQPQHFGDGTRLSIL.

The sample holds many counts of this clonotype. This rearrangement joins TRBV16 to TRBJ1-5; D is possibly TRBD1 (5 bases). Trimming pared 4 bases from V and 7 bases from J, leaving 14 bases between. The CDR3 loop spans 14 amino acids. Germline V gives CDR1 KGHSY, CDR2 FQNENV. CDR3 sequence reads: CASSPGPTNQPQHF. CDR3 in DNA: TGTGCCAGCAGCCCGGGACCGACTAACCAGCCCCAGCATTTT.

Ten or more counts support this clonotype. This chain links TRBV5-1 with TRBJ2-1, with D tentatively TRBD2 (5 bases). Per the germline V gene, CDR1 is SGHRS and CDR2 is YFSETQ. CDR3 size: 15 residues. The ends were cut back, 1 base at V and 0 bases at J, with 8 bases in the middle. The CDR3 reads CASSLMAGSYNEQFF. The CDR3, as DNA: TGCGCCAGCAGCTTGATGGCGGGCTCCTACAATGAGCAGTTCTTC.